This T cell receptor beta chain is drawn from a study of blood T cells in healthy people across ages. In this sample, this clonotype turned up a few times. A J-beta primer mix and a sample-barcoded 5' primer were used in a second PCR of roughly 7 to 12 cycles. TCRdb recomputed calls from the 5' RACE reads with MiXCR, one row per CDR3 protein. Of about 570,000 distinct CDR3 sequences listed, around 27% are singletons. CDR1 is LGHNA, CDR2 YSLEER, per germline. Trimming cost V 8 bases and J 3 bases, with 20 bases left between them. This CDR3 has 17 residues. Separately, the same data were catalogued under a study of T cells of mothers and their children.

Sequenced input: blood. This clonotype originated in a boy between 2 and 10 years old in good health. The V and J genes are TRBV4-3 and TRBJ1-6; D is unresolved. The CDR3 sequence is CASSKRAGPFYNSPLHF. The CDR3 DNA is TGCGCCAGCTCAAAAAGGGCCGGCCCATTCTATAATTCACCCCTCCACTTT.